The present T cell receptor beta chain was sequenced within a study of T cell responses to AZD1222 COVID-19 vaccine (dated by TCRdb to the early 2020s). With respect to the entire study: AZD1222 recipients with second doses at about 4 weeks or about 12 weeks were pooled, because spike-specific TCR depth and breadth did not differ between schedules. TCR sequencing was performed for more than 230 trial participants, of whom around 200 were given two doses of AZD1222 and around 25 were given two doses of MenACWY control vaccine. Trial participants were enrolled by age into 18-55, 56-69 and 70-plus year subgroups, with approximately 150, 28 and 58 TCR-sequenced participants respectively.

The time point label of this sample denotes: baseline before first vaccination. Vaccinee samples came from UK trials COV001 and COV002, including a single-blind randomized controlled phase 2/3 trial of AZD1222 (ChAdOx1 nCoV-19) in healthy adults. For TCRbeta chain sequencing, PBMC samples were collected from trial participants at day 0 and at day 28 after the second dose. Study-wide conclusions, independent of this receptor: The whole spike protein was spanned by vaccine-associated CD4 TCRs, and dominant responses were seen in regions 160-218 and 743-854. Because no day 14 peak-response samples were available, the repertoires could be characterized only after the peak T cell response. Most participants were white British and females outnumbered males, and the authors suggested that clonal diversity may have been underestimated. Only five to seven AZD1222 recipients were SARS-CoV-2 seropositive at baseline, limiting conclusions about previously exposed vaccinees. Spike-specific TCR breadth and depth rose significantly after two AZD1222 doses compared with day 0 and with MenACWY recipients. Nearly half of unique spike-specific TCRs reportedly recognized epitopes outside regions mutated in the B.1.351 and B.1.1.7 variants. In the small 56-69-year group, the increase in depth fell short of significance, most likely because of low power.

The CDR3 regions of human TCRbeta chains were analyzed by immunosequencing. The source study handled its data this way. TCRs in the repertoires were compared against a reference library of SARS-CoV-2-specific TCRs that had been generated with the MIRA antigen-specificity platform. Breadth was defined as the fraction of unique TCRs that were SARS-CoV-2-associated. Depth was defined as the fraction of total T cells that were SARS-CoV-2-associated. Using the MIRA data, every spike-specific TCR was mapped to the spike region that the TCR reacted to and assigned to either a CD4 or a CD8 class. Log10-transformed breadth and depth values were compared by one-way ANOVA with Sidak's multiple comparisons tests. The table was pulled from immuneACCESS by TCRdb, which kept in-frame rearrangements only. Such tables lose some clones; where checked, under half of the loss comes from unresolved V genes, and the rest has no known cause. The DNA gave D and trimming, while V, J and clone size come from that table. This sample holds about 100,000 clones; about nine tenths were observed only once. The biggest ten clones account for approximately 1.2% of the sample.

The germline V gene sets CDR1 to SGHTA and CDR2 to FQGNSA. The CDR3 holds 13 amino acids from the cysteine to the phenylalanine. Only CDR3 DNA remains: 39 bases, in frame from the first base. Relative to germline, V is 1 base shorter and J is 8 bases shorter, with 11 bases between their ends. As concerns this clone: What this receptor recognizes is not known. No base quality values were provided; no much bigger clone lies one nucleotide off.

The clonotype comes from an adult in good health. Here the chain combines TRBV7-2 and TRBJ1-1, with no confidently assigned D gene. This material consisted of peripheral blood, taken on day 0 of AZD1222 vaccination. The DNA is as follows: TGTGCCAGCAGCTTAGGTAGGGCTAAGGAAGCTTTCTTT. It encodes CASSLGRAKEAFF.